This is a list of T cell receptor beta chains from one sample in a study of blood T cell repertoires in COVID-19. TCRdb keeps only in-frame clones here, not all; method: immunoSEQ multiplex PCR. The profile shows approximately 210,000 clones, about 90% of them singletons. Sequencing used peripheral blood. The receptor set was obtained from a man in his forties with active or convalescent COVID-19. Each CDR3 is given with its conserved first and last residue. Fields, in order: D gene, J gene, clone size, V gene, CDR3 DNA, CDR3 protein. A D gene is named only where the DNA matches it firmly. Clone sizes are given selectively: once, few, many, or a class where the clone is expanded.

D gene: .; J gene: TRBJ1-1; clone size: .; V gene: TRBV7-3; CDR3 DNA: TGTGCCAGCAGCCCCCGGGGGGCAATCTCAACTGAAGCTTTCTTT; CDR3 protein: CASSPRGAISTEAFF
D gene: TRBD2; J gene: TRBJ2-1; clone size: .; V gene: TRBV9; CDR3 DNA: TGTGCCAGCAGCGTCGGGACTAGCGGGAGTCGGCAGTTCTTC; CDR3 protein: CASSVGTSGSRQFF
D gene: .; J gene: TRBJ1-5; clone size: .; V gene: TRBV12-3/TRBV12-4; CDR3 DNA: TGTGCCAGCAGTTTGGAGGGACGTCAGCCCCAGCATTTT; CDR3 protein: CASSLEGRQPQHF
D gene: TRBD1; J gene: TRBJ2-7; clone size: .; V gene: TRBV6-4; CDR3 DNA: TGTGCCAGCAGTGAGGTTGCAGGGGGATATTACGAGCAGTACTTC; CDR3 protein: CASSEVAGGYYEQYF
D gene: TRBD2; J gene: TRBJ2-5; clone size: once; V gene: TRBV19; CDR3 DNA: TGTGCCAGTAGTCCCCGACTAGCGGGAGAAGAGACCCAGTACTTC; CDR3 protein: CASSPRLAGEETQYF
D gene: .; J gene: TRBJ2-2; clone size: .; V gene: TRBV2; CDR3 DNA: TGTGCCAGCAGTGGGCAGGGTGCCGGGGAGCTGTTTTTT; CDR3 protein: CASSGQGAGELFF
D gene: TRBD1; J gene: TRBJ1-4; clone size: .; V gene: TRBV7-9; CDR3 DNA: TGTGCCGCCACGGGACAGGGGAATGAAAAACTGTTTTTT; CDR3 protein: CAATGQGNEKLFF
D gene: .; J gene: TRBJ1-5; clone size: once; V gene: TRBV9; CDR3 DNA: TGTGCCAGCAGTCAAAGCCCAAATCAGCCCCAGCATTTT; CDR3 protein: CASSQSPNQPQHF
D gene: .; J gene: TRBJ2-2; clone size: .; V gene: TRBV7-6; CDR3 DNA: TGTGCCAGCAGCTTATGGGGGGAGGACACCGGGGAGCTGTTTTTT; CDR3 protein: CASSLWGEDTGELFF
D gene: TRBD1; J gene: TRBJ2-7; clone size: .; V gene: TRBV27; CDR3 DNA: TGTGCCAGCAGCCTTAGCACTACAGGGGCCTACGAGCAGTACTTC; CDR3 protein: CASSLSTTGAYEQYF
D gene: .; J gene: TRBJ1-1; clone size: .; V gene: TRBV7-8; CDR3 DNA: TGTGCCAGCAGCCGCAGAGACAGGTATGAAGCTTTCTTT; CDR3 protein: CASSRRDRYEAFF
D gene: TRBD2; J gene: TRBJ2-2; clone size: .; V gene: TRBV5-1; CDR3 DNA: TGCGCCAGCAGCTTGACGCCTCCTAGCGGGGGGGCGGCCGGGGAGCTGTTTTTT; CDR3 protein: CASSLTPPSGGAAGELFF
D gene: .; J gene: TRBJ2-7; clone size: .; V gene: TRBV3-1/TRBV3-2; CDR3 DNA: TGTGCCAGCAGCCAAGGAGGGAGAACCTACGAGCAGTACTTC; CDR3 protein: CASSQGGRTYEQYF
D gene: .; J gene: TRBJ2-3; clone size: once; V gene: TRBV9; CDR3 DNA: TGTGCCAGCAGCACTCTTAGCGGAACTAGCACAGATACGCAGTATTTT; CDR3 protein: CASSTLSGTSTDTQYF
D gene: TRBD1; J gene: TRBJ2-2; clone size: .; V gene: TRBV5-6; CDR3 DNA: TGTGCCAGCAGCATCGGACAGGGGGTGAACACCGGGGAGCTGTTTTTT; CDR3 protein: CASSIGQGVNTGELFF
D gene: TRBD1; J gene: TRBJ2-1; clone size: .; V gene: TRBV5-1; CDR3 DNA: TGCGCCAGCAGCTTGGGATCACAGGGGAGTGAGCAGTTCTTC; CDR3 protein: CASSLGSQGSEQFF
D gene: .; J gene: TRBJ1-5; clone size: .; V gene: TRBV7-2; CDR3 DNA: TGTGCCAGCAGCTTAGCCAGGGGTGGTCAGCCCCAGCATTTT; CDR3 protein: CASSLARGGQPQHF
D gene: .; J gene: TRBJ2-7; clone size: .; V gene: TRBV27; CDR3 DNA: TGTGCCAGCAGTTCCCTAAACGAGCAGTACTTC; CDR3 protein: CASSSLNEQYF
D gene: .; J gene: TRBJ1-5; clone size: .; V gene: TRBV27; CDR3 DNA: TGTGCCAGCAGTTCCAACGGTCAGCCCCAGCATTTT; CDR3 protein: CASSSNGQPQHF
D gene: .; J gene: TRBJ1-3; clone size: .; V gene: TRBV5-1; CDR3 DNA: TGCGCCAGCAGCTTAGGGAGCACTGGAAACACCATATATTTT; CDR3 protein: CASSLGSTGNTIYF
D gene: TRBD1; J gene: TRBJ1-1; clone size: .; V gene: TRBV19; CDR3 DNA: TGTGCCAGTAGTCTATGGACAGGTGGCGGTGAAGCTTTCTTT; CDR3 protein: CASSLWTGGGEAFF
D gene: .; J gene: TRBJ2-3; clone size: .; V gene: TRBV11-2; CDR3 DNA: TGTGCCAGCAGCTACCAGTCCGGCACAGATACGCAGTATTTT; CDR3 protein: CASSYQSGTDTQYF
D gene: TRBD1; J gene: TRBJ1-1; clone size: .; V gene: TRBV18; CDR3 DNA: TGTGCCAGCTCACCGTCAGGGGGCGTGAGTTCGAACACTGAAGCTTTCTTT; CDR3 protein: CASSPSGGVSSNTEAFF
D gene: .; J gene: TRBJ1-4; clone size: .; V gene: TRBV6-2/TRBV6-3; CDR3 DNA: TGTGCCAGCAGTCACAGGGTGGAAAATGAAAAACTGTTTTTT; CDR3 protein: CASSHRVENEKLFF
D gene: TRBD1; J gene: TRBJ2-7; clone size: .; V gene: TRBV28; CDR3 DNA: TGTGCCAGCAGACCGGGACAGGGGCCGGGAGAGCAGTACTTC; CDR3 protein: CASRPGQGPGEQYF
D gene: .; J gene: TRBJ1-5; clone size: few; V gene: TRBV2; CDR3 DNA: TGTGCCAGCAGTTCAGGAATCAACTCCTTTCAGCCCCAGCATTTT; CDR3 protein: CASSSGINSFQPQHF
D gene: .; J gene: TRBJ2-5; clone size: .; V gene: TRBV6-5; CDR3 DNA: TGTGCCGCCAGACTGGGACTTGGGAAGACCCAGTACTTC; CDR3 protein: CAARLGLGKTQYF
D gene: .; J gene: TRBJ2-1; clone size: .; V gene: TRBV30; CDR3 DNA: TGTGCCTGGACGCGGGACTTCCGAGCTGAGCAGTTCTTC; CDR3 protein: CAWTRDFRAEQFF
D gene: .; J gene: TRBJ2-1; clone size: few; V gene: TRBV6-5; CDR3 DNA: TGTGCCAGCAGTTACGGGACTCGAGATGAGCAGTTCTTC; CDR3 protein: CASSYGTRDEQFF
D gene: TRBD1; J gene: TRBJ1-4; clone size: once; V gene: TRBV27; CDR3 DNA: TGTGCCAGCAGTTTAAGGACAGGGGCGAGGGAAAAACTGTTTTTT; CDR3 protein: CASSLRTGAREKLFF
D gene: .; J gene: TRBJ1-2; clone size: .; V gene: TRBV12-3/TRBV12-4; CDR3 DNA: TGTGCCAGCAGCCCGGGCGGAGGGGGCTACACCTTC; CDR3 protein: CASSPGGGGYTF
D gene: TRBD2; J gene: TRBJ2-2; clone size: .; V gene: TRBV11-2; CDR3 DNA: TGTGCCAGCATCCTGACTAGCGGGAGGGACACCGGGGAGCTGTTTTTT; CDR3 protein: CASILTSGRDTGELFF
D gene: .; J gene: TRBJ1-1; clone size: .; V gene: TRBV18; CDR3 DNA: TGTGCCAGCTCACCGTCTACAGCTCCCGGGAACACTGAAGCTTTCTTT; CDR3 protein: CASSPSTAPGNTEAFF
D gene: TRBD1; J gene: TRBJ1-6; clone size: .; V gene: TRBV19; CDR3 DNA: TGTGCCAGTGCCCTCACAGGGGGCAATTCACCCCTCCACTTT; CDR3 protein: CASALTGGNSPLHF
D gene: .; J gene: TRBJ1-5; clone size: .; V gene: TRBV28; CDR3 DNA: TGTGCCAGCAGTTTAGGGGGCCAGGGTGATCAGCCCCAGCATTTT; CDR3 protein: CASSLGGQGDQPQHF
D gene: TRBD1; J gene: TRBJ2-3; clone size: .; V gene: TRBV28; CDR3 DNA: TGTGCCAGCATCCCCGGGACAGGGTATGAAGATACGCAGTATTTT; CDR3 protein: CASIPGTGYEDTQYF
D gene: .; J gene: TRBJ1-3; clone size: .; V gene: TRBV6-5; CDR3 DNA: TGTGCCAGCTCGCCGGAGGGGCCGCAAGGAAACACCATATATTTT; CDR3 protein: CASSPEGPQGNTIYF
D gene: .; J gene: TRBJ2-7; clone size: .; V gene: TRBV2; CDR3 DNA: TGTGCCAGCAGTGAAAGTGCAGGGCTGGAGCAGTACTTC; CDR3 protein: CASSESAGLEQYF
D gene: TRBD2; J gene: TRBJ2-7; clone size: .; V gene: TRBV6-5; CDR3 DNA: TGTGCCAGCTCTGAGCGGGGGGGGACCTACGAGCAGTACTTC; CDR3 protein: CASSERGGTYEQYF
D gene: TRBD2; J gene: TRBJ2-7; clone size: .; V gene: TRBV5-6; CDR3 DNA: TGTGCCAGCAGCTTGGTGGGACTAGCGGGAAACGAGCAGTACTTC; CDR3 protein: CASSLVGLAGNEQYF
D gene: TRBD2; J gene: TRBJ2-3; clone size: once; V gene: TRBV6-5; CDR3 DNA: TGTGCCAGCCTGACTAGCGCCCGCACAGATACGCAGTATTTT; CDR3 protein: CASLTSARTDTQYF
D gene: .; J gene: TRBJ1-1; clone size: .; V gene: TRBV6-6; CDR3 DNA: TGTGCCAGCTCTAGGGGGGGCCCTAACACTGAAGCTTTCTTT; CDR3 protein: CASSRGGPNTEAFF
D gene: .; J gene: TRBJ2-1; clone size: .; V gene: TRBV3-1/TRBV3-2; CDR3 DNA: TGTGCCAGCAGCCACGACAGGTCCTCCTACAATGAGCAGTTCTTC; CDR3 protein: CASSHDRSSYNEQFF
D gene: .; J gene: TRBJ2-7; clone size: few; V gene: TRBV13; CDR3 DNA: TGTGCCAGCAGCTTAACTACCCACGAGCAGTACTTC; CDR3 protein: CASSLTTHEQYF
D gene: .; J gene: TRBJ2-7; clone size: .; V gene: TRBV5-1; CDR3 DNA: TGCGCCAGCAGCTTATCTAGTACCTACGAGCAGTACTTC; CDR3 protein: CASSLSSTYEQYF
D gene: TRBD1; J gene: TRBJ1-5; clone size: few; V gene: TRBV7-9; CDR3 DNA: TGTGCCAGCAGCTTAGGGACAGGGAATCAGCCCCAGCATTTT; CDR3 protein: CASSLGTGNQPQHF
D gene: TRBD2; J gene: TRBJ2-7; clone size: .; V gene: TRBV27; CDR3 DNA: TGTGCCAGCAGTTTGGGCGGACTAGGAGAGCAGTACTTC; CDR3 protein: CASSLGGLGEQYF
D gene: TRBD2; J gene: TRBJ2-1; clone size: once; V gene: TRBV18; CDR3 DNA: TGTGCCAGCTCGCCCGGACTAGCAGCTTACAATGAGCAGTTCTTC; CDR3 protein: CASSPGLAAYNEQFF
D gene: TRBD1; J gene: TRBJ1-2; clone size: .; V gene: TRBV4-2; CDR3 DNA: TGTGCCAGCAGCCAACAGGACAGGACGGACTATGGCTACACCTTC; CDR3 protein: CASSQQDRTDYGYTF
D gene: .; J gene: TRBJ1-1; clone size: once; V gene: TRBV18; CDR3 DNA: TGTGCCAGCTCACCACCGTCGTCCACTGAAGCTTTCTTT; CDR3 protein: CASSPPSSTEAFF
D gene: .; J gene: TRBJ1-5; clone size: .; V gene: TRBV18; CDR3 DNA: TGTGCCAGCTCACCACCAGGAGGGCCCCAGCATTTT; CDR3 protein: CASSPPGGPQHF
D gene: .; J gene: TRBJ1-1; clone size: once; V gene: TRBV9; CDR3 DNA: TGTGCCAGCAGCGTAGAACAGGGCAGCACTGAAGCTTTCTTT; CDR3 protein: CASSVEQGSTEAFF
D gene: TRBD1; J gene: TRBJ2-7; clone size: .; V gene: TRBV2; CDR3 DNA: TGTGTCCCTCCCACGGGACAGCTATACGAGCAGTACTTC; CDR3 protein: CVPPTGQLYEQYF